The 21 T cell receptor beta chains presented below share a single source sample, sequenced in a study of early T cells in non-severe SARS-CoV-2 infection. TCRdb itself ran the 5' RACE reads through MiXCR, one entry per CDR3 protein. The sample contains about 75,000 distinct CDR3 sequences, approximately 11% of which appear only once. The specimen comprised whole blood, sampled at baseline. These receptors were collected from an adult who was a healthcare worker with PCR-confirmed SARS-CoV-2 infection or an uninfected control (not recorded which).

The V gene is TRBV2, the J gene TRBJ1-3; unclear D gene. The germline V and J ends were trimmed by 2 bases and 7 bases, with 12 bases remaining between them. CDR3 size: 14 residues. In germline, CDR1 is SNHLY, CDR2 FYNNEI. CDR3 bases: TGTGCCAGCAGTGAACAGACCTCCTGGAACACCATATATTTT. Protein sequence: CASSEQTSWNTIYF.

The sample holds a few counts of this clonotype. The rearrangement links TRBV20-1 to TRBJ1-2, with D hard to call. The CDR3 length is 15 residues. Germline V gives CDR1 DFQATT, CDR2 SNEGSKA (reference sequence). V dropped 3 bases and J dropped 6 bases, with 20 bases sitting between them. CDR3 sequence reads: CSASNPSAPGNGYTF. The CDR3 DNA follows: TGCAGTGCTAGCAACCCTTCGGCCCCCGGGAATGGCTACACCTTC.

This clonotype was counted only a few times. This chain joins TRBV6-5 and TRBJ2-5; D may be TRBD1 (6 bases). V lost 6 bases and J lost 3, with 17 bases in between. Germline values: CDR1 MNHEY, CDR2 SVGAGI. This CDR3 region has 15 residues. The CDR3 DNA follows: TGTGCCAGCAGAACAGGGTTTGAGGGCGAAGAGACCCAGTACTTC. Translation gives CASRTGFEGEETQYF.

The rearrangement uses TRBV12-3 or TRBV12-4 and TRBJ1-5; 7 positions agree with TRBD1. The CDR3 extends over 14 amino acids. V trimming: 6 bases; J trimming: 4 bases; junction bases outside the gene matches: 6. The CDR3 reads CASSLRGPNQPQHF. The CDR3 DNA follows: TGTGCCAGCAGCTTGAGGGGGCCAAATCAGCCCCAGCATTTT.

The chain combines TRBV11-2 with TRBJ1-4, with D unresolved. The V end lost 5 bases, the J end lost 5 bases, and 9 bases lay between the germline ends. The CDR3 is made up of 13 amino acids. CDR1 SGHAT and CDR2 FQNNGV come from the germline V gene. The CDR3 region has the DNA TGTGCCAGCAGCGTCGGGAGGAATGAAAAACTGTTTTTT. Encoded protein: CASSVGRNEKLFF.

The rearrangement uses TRBV9 and TRBJ2-2; D is undetermined. The CDR3 runs 13 residues. Trimming took off 0 bases at V and 5 bases at J, with 5 bases between the two ends. Germline values: CDR1 SGDLS, CDR2 YYNGEE. In DNA, the CDR3 is TGTGCCAGCAGCGTAGCCCAAACCGGGGAGCTGTTTTTT. Translation gives CASSVAQTGELFF.

This clonotype was observed a few times. The chain recombines TRBV20-1 with TRBJ2-2, with D possibly matching TRBD1 (6 bases). The CDR3 is 14 amino acids. Between the trimmed V and J ends, which lost 5 bases and 4 bases, there was a span of 14 bases. Germline loops: CDR1 DFQATT, CDR2 SNEGSKA (reference sequence). The CDR3 is CSAYREGGTGELFF. CDR3 nucleotides: TGCAGTGCTTACAGGGAAGGAGGCACCGGGGAGCTGTTTTTT.

CDR3 nucleotides: TGTGCCAGCTCAGAAAACTGGGGCTACGAGCAGTACTTC. This translates into CASSENWGYEQYF. The chain uses TRBV18 and TRBJ2-7, with D hard to call. Germline V gene sequence: CDR1 KGHSH, CDR2 LQKENI. The CDR3 has 13 amino acids. V was cut by 5 bases and J by 3 bases, with 11 bases left in between.

The V gene is TRBV19, the J gene TRBJ2-1, with D possibly being TRBD1 (5 bases). V lost 5 bases and J 3 bases, leaving 11 bases between the germline ends. CDR1 LNHDA and CDR2 SQIVND come from the germline V gene (reference sequence). This CDR3 has 14 amino acids. The CDR3 sequence: CASSFDSDYNEQFF. The CDR3 nucleotides are TGTGCCAGTAGTTTTGACAGCGACTACAATGAGCAGTTCTTC.

A few counts support this clonotype. The chain recombines TRBV9 with TRBJ2-1; no reliable D call. There are 15 residues in the CDR3. CDR1 is SGDLS, CDR2 YYNGEE, per germline. V lost 0 bases to trimming and J lost 8 bases, with 15 bases between them. This chain's CDR3 is CASSVVPTGIDEQFF. In DNA, the CDR3 is TGTGCCAGCAGCGTAGTCCCCACCGGTATTGATGAGCAGTTCTTC. Supplemented by reference TRBV9 and TRBJ2-1, the full variable domain reads DSGVTQTPKHLITATGQRVTLRCSPRSGDLSVYWYQQSLDQGLQFLIQYYNGEERAKGNILERFSAQQFPDLHSELNLSSLELGDSALYFCASSVVPTGIDEQFFGPGTRLTVL.

The chain recombines TRBV28 with TRBJ2-3; no clear D. The V end was cut by 6 bases, the J end by 5 bases, with 12 bases between. This CDR3 comprises 13 residues. CDR1 is MDHEN and CDR2 is SYDVKM in the germline V gene. CDR3 sequence: CASRETAEDTQYF. Written as DNA, the CDR3 is TGTGCCAGCAGGGAAACGGCGGAAGATACGCAGTATTTT.

This clonotype was recorded at least ten times. The chain joins TRBV6-5 to TRBJ2-1, with a tentative D call TRBD1 (6 bases). Germline lookup yields CDR1 MNHEY and CDR2 SVGAGI. V lost 0 bases to trimming and J lost 9 bases, with 9 bases between them. There are 13 residues in the CDR3. CDR3 bases: TGTGCCAGCAGTTACTCCAGGGGCGGTGAGCAGTTCTTC. This codes for CASSYSRGGEQFF.

This rearrangement joins TRBV5-4 to TRBJ2-5; TRBD1 agrees at 11 bases. Germline V CDR1 and CDR2: SGHNT, YYREEE (reference sequence). The CDR3 contains 15 residues. Trimming at V came to 5 bases and at J to 4 bases, leaving 7 bases not matched to a gene. CDR3 nucleotides: TGTGCCAGCAGTTCCGGACAGGGGGCCCCAGAGACCCAGTACTTC. This encodes CASSSGQGAPETQYF.

This chain joins TRBV4-2 and TRBJ2-2; TRBD2 agrees at 10 bases. Germline CDR1 reads LGHNA; CDR2 reads YNFKEQ. V lost 4 bases, J lost 4 bases, and 6 bases stayed unmatched. The CDR3 is 16 residues long. CDR3 nucleotide sequence: TGTGCCAGCAGCCTCGCAGCGGGGGGGCTCACCGGGGAGCTGTTTTTT. Its translation: CASSLAAGGLTGELFF.

Points on this clonotype: Compared with germline, one end of the junction differs, possibly owing to a read error. This chain links TRBV3-1 with TRBJ1-6, with D possibly matching TRBD1 (5 bases). The germline V gene has CDR1 LGHDT and CDR2 YNNKEL (reference sequence). The CDR3 contains 15 residues. In DNA form, the CDR3 reads TGTACCAGCAGCCAAGGCGCAGGGCTTAATTCACCCCTCCACTTT. Its protein product is CTSSQGAGLNSPLHF.

This clonotype was picked up a small number of times. V and J are TRBV6-6 and TRBJ2-3, with D tentatively TRBD2 (7 bases). Germline V CDR1 and CDR2: MNHNY, SVGAGI (reference sequence). CDR3 length equals 12 residues. Trimming removed 8 bases from V and 3 bases from J, with 9 bases in between. The CDR3 sequence: CASGGATDTQYF. The CDR3 DNA sequence: TGTGCCAGCGGGGGGGCTACAGATACGCAGTATTTT.

The table lists this clonotype with a few counts. The rearrangement uses TRBV7-2 and TRBJ2-1, with TRBD2 identical over 7 bases. CDR3 length equals 13 residues. The J segment lost 9 bases and the V segment lost 5 bases, leaving 7 bases of the junction unmatched. Germline CDR1 reads SGHTA; CDR2 reads FQGNSA. The CDR3 region is CASSLTSYGEQFF. CDR3 DNA: TGTGCCAGCAGCCTGACTAGCTATGGTGAGCAGTTCTTC.

The genes are TRBV19 and TRBJ2-3; perhaps TRBD2 as D (6 bases). Germline CDR1 reads LNHDA; CDR2 reads SQIVND (reference sequence). This CDR3 contains 16 residues. With 7 bases removed from V and 0 bases from J, the gap between germline ends came to 17 bases. The CDR3 is CASTSRGWTSTDTQYF. CDR3 coding DNA: TGTGCCAGTACCTCGCGGGGCTGGACTAGCACAGATACGCAGTATTTT.

This clonotype showed up just a few times. The V and J genes are TRBV12-3 or TRBV12-4 and TRBJ2-1, with TRBD2 identical over 16 bases. This CDR3 contains 18 residues. J lost 3 bases, V lost 5 bases, and 7 bases had no gene match. The CDR3 is CASSPRGLAGGRYNEQFF. CDR3 DNA: TGTGCCAGCAGTCCAAGGGGACTAGCGGGGGGGCGCTACAATGAGCAGTTCTTC.

The rearrangement uses TRBV3-1 and TRBJ2-1; 12 bases are shared with TRBD2. The germline V gene has CDR1 LGHDT and CDR2 YNNKEL (reference sequence). V was clipped by 5 bases and J by 10 bases; unmatched bases: 6. The CDR3 runs to 14 residues. CDR3 region: CASSTSGLAGEQFF. The CDR3 bases are TGTGCCAGCAGCACCTCCGGACTAGCGGGGGAGCAGTTCTTC.

The J gene is TRBJ1-1, the V gene TRBV18, with D possibly matching TRBD1 (5 bases). The CDR3 is 12 amino acids. Germline CDR1 reads KGHSH; CDR2 reads LQKENI. The V end lost 3 bases, the J end lost 4 bases, and 6 bases lay between the germline ends. CDR3 DNA sequence: TGTGCCAGCTCACCTGACAGCACTGAAGCTTTCTTT. It is translated as CASSPDSTEAFF.